The entry that follows covers one T cell receptor beta chain sequence. The repertoire was sequenced with immunoSEQ multiplex PCR; TCRdb's copy has only in-frame clones and lacks some. The repertoire has about 2,200,000 clones, 85% to 95% of them found once; the top ten carry 1.5% to 2%. The CDR3 totals 16 residues. V shed 3 bases and J 5 bases; nucleotides not matched to a gene: 9. CDR1 and CDR2 from the germline V gene are LNHDA and SQIVND (reference sequence). This entry comes from a study of shared clonotypes between healthy human individuals. Naive CD8 isolation took CD45RO-negative cells positively selected for CCR7 and excluded terminally differentiated effector memory CD45RA+ cells.

The origin of this receptor is a man younger than 30 in good health. Some clones in this sample may be carry-over from other donors' samples. The chain recombines TRBV19 with TRBJ1-2, with 10 bases aligning to TRBD1. Material: naive CD8+ T cells from PBMCs. CDR3 residues: CASSIPDRGLIYGYTF. The CDR3 bases are TGTGCCAGTAGTATCCCCGACAGGGGGCTAATTTATGGCTACACCTTC. The full variable domain, in which reference TRBV19 and TRBJ1-2 provide the parts outside the CDR3, is DGGITQSPKYLFRKEGQNVTLSCEQNLNHDAMYWYRQDPGQGLRLIYYSQIVNDFQKGDIAEGYSVSREKKESFPLTVTSAQKNPTAFYLCASSIPDRGLIYGYTFGSGTRLTVV.